What follows are 8 T cell receptor beta chains derived from one specimen sequenced in a study of blood T cell repertoires in COVID-19. Libraries were prepared by immunoSEQ multiplex PCR; TCRdb keeps only in-frame clonotypes and omits some of them. The sample shows 100,000 to 150,000 clones, around 80% of them seen only once. The sequencing input was peripheral blood. The receptors were gathered from a man aged 25-45 years with COVID-19, enrolled during active disease.

This chain links TRBV19 with TRBJ1-5, with 9 bases identical to TRBD1. V shed 6 bases and J 7 bases; nucleotides not matched to a gene: 10. Germline V gene lookup returns CDR1 LNHDA and CDR2 SQIVND (reference sequence). This CDR3 has 15 residues. CDR3 nucleotide sequence: TGTGCCAGTAGCCCGACGGGACAGGGATGGCAGCCCCAGCATTTT. Translated, it gives CASSPTGQGWQPQHF.

V and J are TRBV29-1 and TRBJ1-5, with 9 bases lining up with TRBD1. Germline trimming cut 7 bases from V and 5 bases from J; bases unmatched to any gene: 6. From germline, CDR1 is SQVTM and CDR2 ANQGSEA. This CDR3 is 13 amino acids long. The CDR3 here is CSAGQGIHQPQHF. CDR3 DNA: TGCAGCGCCGGACAGGGGATCCATCAGCCCCAGCATTTT. The full variable domain, with the rest looked up from reference TRBV29-1 and TRBJ1-5, is SAVISQKPSRDICQRGTSLTIQCQVDSQVTMMFWYRQQPGQSLTLIATANQGSEATYESGFVIDKFPISRPNLTFSTLTVSNMSPEDSSIYLCSAGQGIHQPQHFGDGTRLSIL.

The chain is built from TRBV28 and TRBJ1-2; unclear D gene. The CDR3 has 14 amino acids. Germline V gene lookup returns CDR1 MDHEN and CDR2 SYDVKM. V was pared by 6 bases and J by 0 bases, with 11 bases between. CDR3: CASSSPGANYGYTF. The CDR3, as DNA: TGTGCCAGCAGCTCGCCGGGAGCTAACTATGGCTACACCTTC.

The CDR3 nucleotides are TGCAGCGTGGACCTGGGAGCGGGGAGGGAGCAGTTCTTC. The encoded protein is CSVDLGAGREQFF. The chain combines TRBV29-1 with TRBJ2-1; 7 nucleotides agree with TRBD2. The CDR3 is 13 residues long. Germline V gene sequence: CDR1 SQVTM, CDR2 ANQGSEA. With V trimmed by 6 bases and J by 10 bases, 12 bases remained unmatched.

This clone was recorded a few times. The chain links TRBV19 to TRBJ1-2; D gene unclear. Germline V CDR1 and CDR2: LNHDA, SQIVND (reference sequence). The V and J ends lost 8 bases and 4 bases respectively, with 11 bases between them. The CDR3 length is 12 residues. CDR3 bases: TGTGCCAGTGAGGTGGTCTTCTATGGCTACACCTTC. Translating gives CASEVVFYGYTF.

The V call is TRBV7-9, the J call TRBJ1-5; D not certain. Trimming cost V 1 base and J 2 bases, with 6 bases left between them. CDR1 is SEHNR and CDR2 is FQNEAQ in the germline V gene (reference sequence). The CDR3 totals 14 residues. The CDR3 is CASSLGGGNQPQHF. The CDR3 DNA reads TGTGCCAGCAGCTTAGGGGGAGGCAATCAGCCCCAGCATTTT.

V and J are TRBV2 and TRBJ2-3; possibly TRBD1 for D (5 bases). The CDR3 spans 14 residues. Trimming stripped 6 bases from V and 8 bases from J, with 18 bases between. CDR1 and CDR2 from the germline V gene are SNHLY and FYNNEI. CDR3 in amino acids: CASSMETAKGTQYF. CDR3 nucleotide sequence: TGTGCCAGCAGCATGGAGACAGCTAAGGGTACGCAGTATTTT.

The chain combines TRBV4-3 with TRBJ2-1; D might be TRBD2 (5 bases). With 0 bases removed from V and 5 bases from J, the gap between germline ends came to 23 bases. Germline V gene data show CDR1 as LGHNA and CDR2 as YSLEER. The CDR3 runs to 19 residues. CDR3 nucleotides: TGCGCCAGCAGCCAAGAATGGGGTCTCGATAGCGATCCTAACAATGAGCAGTTCTTC. Protein sequence: CASSQEWGLDSDPNNEQFF.